This passage covers 25 T cell receptor beta chains from one sample sequenced in a study of patients with pleural tuberculosis. Using its own MiXCR run on the reads, TCRdb lists one record per CDR3 protein. This sample has 25,000 to 30,000 distinct CDR3 sequences, with approximately 20% found just once. The sample was peripheral blood. These receptors were obtained from a human donor with pleural tuberculosis.

This clonotype was found many times. A much larger clone is a single base away; this may be a read error. V is TRBV20-1 and J is TRBJ1-1; no definite D call. This CDR3 is 11 amino acids long. Germline CDR1 DFQATT, CDR2 SNEGSKA (reference sequence). The CDR3 reads CNLWEYTEAFF. The CDR3 DNA sequence: TGCAATCTATGGGAGTACACTGAAGCTTTCTTT.

This clonotype was observed at least ten times. CDR3 region: CASTQTGLGQPQHF. CDR3 in DNA: TGTGCCAGCACCCAGACAGGGTTGGGTCAGCCCCAGCATTTT. The chain uses TRBV6-1 and TRBJ1-5, with 7 bases matching TRBD1. V lost 7 bases to trimming and J lost 6 bases; unmatched junction nucleotides: 9. Germline V CDR1 and CDR2: MNHNS, SASEGT. CDR3 length: 14 amino acids.

This clonotype was observed many times. CDR3 DNA sequence: TGCAGCGCCATGGACAGCCTTGAAGCTTTCTTT. It codes for CSAMDSLEAFF. The rearrangement links TRBV29-1 to TRBJ1-1; D possibly corresponds to TRBD1 (6 bases). V was cut by 7 bases and J by 7 bases, with 13 bases left in between. Germline lookup yields CDR1 SQVTM and CDR2 ANQGSEA. This CDR3 is built from 11 residues.

By share of the sample, this clonotype is medium-sized. V usage is TRBV28 and J usage is TRBJ1-1; D uncertain. CDR1 MDHEN and CDR2 SYDVKM come from the germline V gene. The CDR3 totals 12 residues. Trimming removed 9 bases from V and 1 base from J, with 9 bases in between. The CDR3 coding sequence is TGTGCCAGTGCGCAAACGAACACTGAAGCTTTCTTT. As protein: CASAQTNTEAFF.

V and J are TRBV20-1 and TRBJ2-1, with 10 bases that match TRBD2. CDR1 is DFQATT and CDR2 is SNEGSKA in the germline V gene (reference sequence). Trimming took 5 bases from V and 9 from J; bases not matched to a gene: 19. There are 17 residues in the CDR3. The CDR3 sequence: CSAHPGLADSNRGEQFF. The CDR3 DNA is TGCAGTGCTCATCCCGGACTAGCGGACTCCAACCGGGGTGAGCAGTTCTTC.

The table lists this clonotype with a few counts. The chain is built from TRBV13 and TRBJ1-5; D perhaps matches TRBD1 (5 bases). The ends were cut back, 3 bases at V and 7 bases at J, with 13 bases in the middle. Germline loops: CDR1 PRHDT, CDR2 FYEKMQ (reference sequence). CDR3 size: 14 residues. The CDR3 DNA reads as TGTGCCAGCAGCTTCGGGGGGATTCACCAGCCCCAGCATTTT. Protein: CASSFGGIHQPQHF.

Ten or more counts support this clonotype. The J gene is TRBJ1-2, the V gene TRBV7-9; D is unresolved. This CDR3 is 14 amino acids long. Germline V CDR1 and CDR2: SEHNR, FQNEAQ (reference sequence). Trimming removed 7 bases from V and 0 bases from J, with 12 bases in between. CDR3 in amino acids: CASIEIPANYGYTF. The CDR3 DNA sequence: TGTGCCAGCATAGAGATCCCAGCTAACTATGGCTACACCTTC.

This clonotype was detected many times. The chain links TRBV7-8 to TRBJ2-5; 8 nucleotides align to TRBD2. CDR1 SGHVS and CDR2 FQNEAQ come from the germline V gene. V trimming: 4 bases; J trimming: 5 bases; junction bases outside the gene matches: 18. The CDR3 has 18 residues. In nucleotides, the CDR3 is TGTGCCAGCAGCTCCCCCCGGCGGGCGGGAGGTTTGATGGAGACCCAGTACTTC. Translating it yields CASSSPRRAGGLMETQYF.

The chain links TRBV12-3 or TRBV12-4 to TRBJ2-3; possible D gene TRBD2, 7 bases. Trimming cost V 4 bases and J 2 bases, with 16 bases left between them. The CDR3 consists of 16 residues. In DNA form, the CDR3 reads TGTGCCAGCAGTTGGAGAGGGGGGGGTACCACAGATACGCAGTATTTT. Its protein product is CASSWRGGGTTDTQYF.

This clonotype was recorded many times. This chain connects TRBV24-1 to TRBJ2-5; 11 bases are a match to TRBD2. CDR1 is KGHDR and CDR2 is SFDVKD in the germline V gene. Unmatched junction bases numbered 6, after V lost 4 bases and J lost 6 bases. The CDR3 contains 15 residues. CDR3 loop: CATSEYSGRAKTQYF. In DNA form, the CDR3 reads TGTGCCACCAGTGAGTATAGCGGGAGGGCGAAGACCCAGTACTTC.

In its sample, this clonotype was seen many times. The chain links TRBV14 to TRBJ1-1; D not certain. Germline assignment: CDR1 SGHDN and CDR2 FVKESK. Trimming pared 4 bases from V and 6 bases from J, leaving 12 bases between. The CDR3 spans 13 residues. This chain's CDR3 is CASSLTRRAEAFF. The CDR3 DNA follows: TGTGCCAGCAGCCTTACCCGACGGGCTGAAGCTTTCTTT.

This clonotype is judged medium-sized. V usage is TRBV4-2 and J usage is TRBJ2-3; no definite D call. Trimming stripped 0 bases from V and 2 bases from J, with 9 bases between. The CDR3 contains 15 residues. Germline CDR1 and CDR2: LGHNA and YNFKEQ. CDR3 sequence reads: CASSQEAVTTDTQYF. The DNA for the CDR3 is TGTGCCAGCAGCCAAGAGGCGGTTACCACAGATACGCAGTATTTT.

In its sample, this clonotype is medium-sized. DNA of the CDR3: TGTGCCAGCAGTTACCAAGAGACCCAGTACTTC. Translation gives CASSYQETQYF. The gene calls are TRBV27 and TRBJ2-5, with unresolved D. The CDR3 totals 11 residues. Germline values: CDR1 MNHEY, CDR2 SMNVEV (reference sequence). V gave up 4 bases and J gave up 0 bases, with 0 bases separating them.

This clonotype was counted between two and nine times. A single base separates this from a much larger clone, so it may be a read error. The chain carries TRBV3-1 and TRBJ2-5; D gene uncertain. The germline CDR1 and CDR2 sequences are LGHDT and YNNKEL (reference sequence). The V gene lost 2 bases and the J gene lost 5 bases, with 12 bases spanning the gap. This CDR3 is 14 amino acids long. CDR3 residues: CASSQIPAPETQYF. As DNA, the CDR3 is TGTGCCAGCAGCCAAATCCCGGCGCCGGAGACCCAGTACTTC.

On this clonotype itself: Mismatch with germline at one junction end may stem from a read error. The rearrangement links TRBV7-2 to TRBJ1-1, with 7 nucleotides matching TRBD1. There are 15 residues in the CDR3. From germline, CDR1 is SGHTA and CDR2 FQGNSA. DNA for the CDR3: TGTACCAGCAGCTGGAAGACAGGGTTGAACACTGAAGCTTCCTTT. Residues: CTSSWKTGLNTEASF.

A note on this clonotype: Since no conserved phenylalanine or tryptophan closes the CDR3, a read error is the likely cause. This chain connects TRBV28 to TRBJ1-4, with D maybe TRBD1 (5 bases). Trimming left V 3 bases short and J 10 bases short, with 15 bases between. The CDR3 runs to 14 residues. CDR1 and CDR2 from the germline V gene are MDHEN and SYDVKM. CDR3 in amino acids: CASSLPGVQGKLFL. In DNA, the CDR3 is TGTGCCAGCAGTTTGCCGGGGGTGCAGGGAAAACTGTTTCTT.

This clonotype was recorded many times. CDR3 sequence: CASSLGPSYEQYF. The CDR3, as DNA: TGTGCCAGCAGTTTAGGACCCTCATACGAGCAGTACTTC. The chain couples TRBV27 to TRBJ2-7, with D uncertain. Per the germline V gene, CDR1 is MNHEY and CDR2 is SMNVEV (reference sequence). The CDR3 is 13 amino acids. V dropped 2 bases and J dropped 4 bases, with 9 bases sitting between them.

This clonotype was detected ten times or more. The CDR3 region has the DNA TGTGCCAGCGCAGATCACGCAAACTCTGGAAACACCATATATTTT. Encoded protein: CASADHANSGNTIYF. The chain employs TRBV18 and TRBJ1-3; D remains ambiguous. Trimming took off 8 bases at V and 0 bases at J, with 14 bases between the two ends. The CDR3 is made up of 15 amino acids. The germline V gene encodes CDR1 KGHSH and CDR2 LQKENI.

Comment on this clonotype: The junction and the germline gene differ at one end; a read error may be behind it. J is TRBJ1-1 and V is TRBV6-9; tentatively, D is TRBD1 (5 bases). The CDR3 runs to 16 residues. CDR1 is MNHGY and CDR2 is SVAAGI in the germline V gene. The CDR3 DNA sequence: TGTGCCAGCAGTTACGCCGGCGGGGCGCGGGCGACTGAAACTTTCTTT. This codes for CASSYAGGARATETFF.

This clonotype occurred many times. This rearrangement joins TRBV7-2 to TRBJ1-3; D uncertain. Germline V lookup: CDR1 SGHTA, CDR2 FQGNSA. Trimming pared 5 bases from V and 4 bases from J, leaving 12 bases between. CDR3 size: 14 residues. This CDR3 is CASSAQVDGNTIYF. CDR3 DNA: TGTGCCAGCAGCGCGCAGGTTGACGGAAACACCATATATTTT.

This clonotype was observed many times. The chain combines TRBV24-1 with TRBJ2-1, with 15 positions matching TRBD2. This CDR3 contains 22 residues. Germline CDR1 and CDR2: KGHDR and SFDVKD. V shed 1 base and J 6 bases; nucleotides not matched to a gene: 18. The CDR3: CATSDLLRGGLAGGSPINEQFF. As DNA, the CDR3 is TGTGCCACCAGTGATTTATTAAGGGGGGGACTAGCGGGGGGAAGCCCCATCAATGAGCAGTTCTTC.

The table lists this clonotype with many counts. The chain joins TRBV5-4 to TRBJ1-2; D gene uncertain. The ends were cut back, 4 bases at V and 1 base at J, with 5 bases in the middle. CDR3 length: 12 amino acids. The germline V gene encodes CDR1 SGHNT and CDR2 YYREEE (reference sequence). In DNA form, the CDR3 reads TGTGCCAGCAGCCTTGATAACTATGGCTACACCTTC. Its translation is CASSLDNYGYTF.

This clonotype was recorded at least ten times. V gene TRBV4-3 combines with J gene TRBJ1-5; D remains unclear. This CDR3 has 15 residues. Trimming took off 4 bases at V and 0 bases at J, with 10 bases between the two ends. Germline CDR1 reads LGHNA; CDR2 reads YSLEER. CDR3 amino acids: CASSPKYHSNQPQHF. Written as DNA, the CDR3 is TGCGCCAGCAGCCCGAAGTACCATAGCAATCAGCCCCAGCATTTT.

The table lists this clonotype with many counts. The chain recombines TRBV29-1 with TRBJ2-5; weak D call: TRBD2 (7 bases). The CDR3 spans 15 residues. The V end lost 6 bases, the J end lost 5 bases, and 22 bases lay between the germline ends. Germline V lookup: CDR1 SQVTM, CDR2 ANQGSEA. CDR3 protein: CSVGGGGGSRETQYF. Here the CDR3 DNA reads TGCAGCGTCGGTGGGGGCGGGGGTTCCCGCGAGACCCAGTACTTC.

This clonotype was counted many times. This chain connects TRBV29-1 to TRBJ1-3; D not certain. Trimming stripped 5 bases from V and 3 bases from J, with 5 bases between. Germline V CDR1 and CDR2: SQVTM, ANQGSEA. This CDR3 contains 11 residues. The CDR3 DNA is TGCAGCGTTAGAGATGGAAACACCATATATTTT. It specifies CSVRDGNTIYF. Based on the CDR3 plus reference TRBV29-1 and TRBJ1-3, the full variable domain is SAVISQKPSRDICQRGTSLTIQCQVDSQVTMMFWYRQQPGQSLTLIATANQGSEATYESGFVIDKFPISRPNLTFSTLTVSNMSPEDSSIYLCSVRDGNTIYFGEGSWLTVV.